This TCR beta chain was profiled in a study of cytomegalovirus exposure and HLA in healthy donors. Whole-study context: The 120 validation repertoires, a later analysis reported, used the same platform as the 650 to 800 repertoires from the first cohort. Findings of the study overall: Listed as cytomegalovirus-associated were 150 to 200 TCR beta chains. Reported results showed that the classifier diagnosed cytomegalovirus status with high specificity and sensitivity.

Only in-frame clones appear in the TCRdb table, and some are missing; sequencing was by immunoSEQ multiplex PCR. The repertoire holds 150,000 or so clones, about 91% seen once, with around 1.2% in the top ten. CDR1 is SEHNR, CDR2 FQNEAQ, per germline (reference sequence). Losses at the gene ends were 1 base for V and 10 bases for J; bases not matched to a gene: 9. This CDR3 is 16 amino acids long. Points on this clone: Its antigen is still unknown.

The clonotype comes from a woman between 18 and 29 years old in good health and CMV-seronegative. The specimen sequenced was PBMCs. The chain is built from TRBV7-9 and TRBJ1-6, with 8 bases fitting TRBD1. The CDR3 bases are TGTGCCAGCAGCTTAGGCAGGGGGCGCTTAGCCTCACCCCTCCACTTT. Amino acids: CASSLGRGRLASPLHF.